The clone carrying this T cell receptor beta chain showed up just a few times. The target antigen is unknown. This specimen belongs to a study of shared clonotypes between healthy human individuals. Deletions cut 6 bases from V and 0 bases from J, with 11 bases between. The CDR3 loop spans 15 amino acids. Germline V lookup: CDR1 KGHSH, CDR2 LQKENI. General observations from the study: When naive CD4 clonotypes were compared across a handful of donors, 4% to 6.5% were shared.

Clones were read by immunoSEQ multiplex PCR, and TCRdb kept only the in-frame ones, dropping some. Of about a million clones listed, around 75% are singletons. The sequenced material came from memory CD4+ T cells sorted from blood. As for subset: CD45RA-negative fraction. This TCR came from a man younger than 30 in good health. V is TRBV18 and J is TRBJ1-4; D is unclear. For the CDR3, the DNA is TGTGCCAGCTCGCTGGAACGGGCAACTAATGAAAAACTGTTTTTT. Protein product: CASSLERATNEKLFF. Full variable domain (outside the CDR3, taken from reference TRBV18 and TRBJ1-4): NAGVMQNPRHLVRRRGQEARLRCSPMKGHSHVYWYRQLPEEGLKFMVYLQKENIIDESGMPKERFSAEFPKEGPSILRIQQVVRGDSAAYFCASSLERATNEKLFFGSGTQLSVL.